These 20 T cell receptor beta chains were sequenced from one sample in a study of Tregs in tolerant kidney transplant recipients. Mixed chimerism was transient after nonmyeloablative marrow transplants from related graft donors. Method: immunoSEQ multiplex PCR; TCRdb's copy keeps in-frame clones and lacks some. The data show tens of thousands of clones, 93% seen once. The material sequenced was CD4+ T cells from blood (PBMCs), taken 12 months after the transplant. These receptors were collected from a human patient who received a combined kidney and bone marrow transplant. Some T cells may have originated in the graft donor.

The genes are TRBV7-6 and TRBJ1-3, with 8 bases aligning to TRBD1. Looked up from germline, CDR1 is SGHVS and CDR2 is FNYEAQ. This CDR3 comprises 15 residues. V trimming: 2 bases; J trimming: 2 bases; junction bases outside the gene matches: 2. CDR3 coding DNA: TGTGCCAGCAGCTTACAGGGGGCAACTGGAAACACCATATATTTT. It encodes CASSLQGATGNTIYF.

V is TRBV18 and J is TRBJ1-2, with D possibly matching TRBD1 (5 bases). The germline V gene has CDR1 KGHSH and CDR2 LQKENI. V was clipped by 0 bases and J by 7 bases, with 12 bases between them. CDR3 length equals 14 residues. The CDR3 is CASSPPSEQVGYTF. The CDR3 DNA reads as TGTGCCAGCTCACCACCTTCGGAACAGGTTGGCTACACCTTC.

The chain employs TRBV27 and TRBJ1-2; TRBD1 might be the D (5 bases). With 3 bases removed from V and 3 bases from J, the gap between germline ends came to 11 bases. The CDR3 loop spans 14 amino acids. CDR1 is MNHEY and CDR2 is SMNVEV in the germline V gene (reference sequence). CDR3 nucleotides: TGTGCCAGCAGTTTGGCAGGGAATTACTATGGCTACACCTTC. This encodes CASSLAGNYYGYTF.

V usage is TRBV27 and J usage is TRBJ2-6, with 10 bases identical to TRBD1. The ends lost 3 bases at V and 4 bases at J; junction bases unmatched: 9. The germline CDR1 and CDR2 sequences are MNHEY and SMNVEV (reference sequence). The CDR3 totals 18 residues. CDR3 sequence: CASSFVGQGSGGANVLTF. As DNA, the CDR3 is TGTGCCAGCAGTTTCGTGGGACAGGGGTCGGGAGGGGCCAACGTCCTGACTTTC.

This chain connects TRBV10-3 to TRBJ2-3; perhaps TRBD2 as D (5 bases). CDR1 and CDR2 (germline): ENHRY, SYGVKD. This CDR3 is built from 12 residues. V lost 6 bases and J 8 bases, leaving 12 bases between the germline ends. CDR3 region: CAIRALAGTQYF. The CDR3 coding sequence is TGTGCCATCAGGGCCCTAGCTGGTACGCAGTATTTT.

The CDR3 DNA reads TGTGCCAGCAGCGGGGGACAGGGGGAATTTACCGGGGAGCTGTTTTTT. It translates to CASSGGQGEFTGELFF. The chain joins TRBV9 to TRBJ2-2; 11 positions match TRBD1. In germline, CDR1 is SGDLS, CDR2 YYNGEE. The length of the CDR3 is 16 residues. Germline trimming cut 3 bases from V and 5 bases from J; bases unmatched to any gene: 6.

V usage is TRBV7-2 and J usage is TRBJ1-1, with D unresolved. V was pared by 3 bases and J by 4 bases, with 9 bases between. CDR3 size: 13 residues. Germline V gives CDR1 SGHTA, CDR2 FQGNSA. The chain's CDR3 is CASSLWSLTEAFF. In DNA form, the CDR3 reads TGTGCCAGCAGCTTGTGGAGTCTCACTGAAGCTTTCTTT.

The sample holds one count of this clone. The V and J genes are TRBV4-2 and TRBJ1-2; tentative D call: TRBD1 (5 bases). This CDR3 has 15 residues. V was clipped by 1 base and J by 7 bases, with 16 bases between them. Germline CDR1 is LGHNA and CDR2 is YNFKEQ. As DNA, the CDR3 is TGTGCCAGCAGCCAAGTAGCTTCCAGGGAGGGTGGCTACACCTTC. It encodes CASSQVASREGGYTF.

The chain couples TRBV5-6 to TRBJ2-3; 11 positions match TRBD2. The J segment lost 2 bases and the V segment lost 4 bases, leaving 3 bases of the junction unmatched. This CDR3 comprises 15 residues. In germline, CDR1 is SGHDT, CDR2 YYEEEE. The CDR3 DNA reads as TGTGCCAGCAGCCTACTAGCGGGAGTCACAGATACGCAGTATTTT. Amino acids: CASSLLAGVTDTQYF.

The chain uses TRBV5-1 and TRBJ2-2; 9 bases map to TRBD1. The CDR3 runs to 18 residues. Germline CDR1 reads SGHRS; CDR2 reads YFSETQ. Trimming cost V 0 bases and J 7 bases; bases outside gene matches: 13. The CDR3 protein is CASSLGLRTGVSIGELFF. CDR3 in DNA: TGCGCCAGCAGCTTGGGGCTTAGGACAGGGGTTTCCATCGGGGAGCTGTTTTTT.

This chain uses TRBV27 with TRBJ1-2; 7 bases map to TRBD1. This CDR3 spans 14 amino acids. Germline CDR1 and CDR2: MNHEY and SMNVEV (reference sequence). V lost 5 bases and J lost 5; bases outside the gene matches: 8. For the CDR3, the DNA is TGTGCCAGCAGTATTACCCGGGACAGTTATGGCTACACCTTC. This gives the protein CASSITRDSYGYTF.

The chain uses TRBV9 and TRBJ1-2; 12 bases fit TRBD1. Germline V lookup: CDR1 SGDLS, CDR2 YYNGEE. Trimming removed 4 bases from V and 7 bases from J; junction bases left unmatched: 11. CDR3 length: 16 amino acids. The chain's CDR3 is CASSSYKGQGASGYTF. The DNA of the CDR3 is TGTGCCAGCAGCTCCTATAAGGGACAGGGGGCCAGTGGCTACACCTTC.

The chain carries TRBV13 and TRBJ1-2, with TRBD1 matching over 7 bases. The V gene end was trimmed by 2 bases and the J gene end by 4 bases; junction bases not matched to a gene: 4. CDR1 and CDR2 from the germline V gene are PRHDT and FYEKMQ (reference sequence). The length of the CDR3 is 14 residues. The chain's CDR3 is CASSLNRDSYGYTF. The DNA of the CDR3 is TGTGCCAGCAGCTTAAACAGGGACAGCTATGGCTACACCTTC.

J is TRBJ2-7 and V is TRBV7-2, with D perhaps TRBD2 (6 bases). Germline V lookup: CDR1 SGHTA, CDR2 FQGNSA. The CDR3 is 12 amino acids. Trimming cost V 2 bases and J 7 bases, with 9 bases left between them. As DNA, the CDR3 is TGTGCCAGCAGCTTACTGGGACTGGAGCAGTACTTC. It codes for CASSLLGLEQYF.

V gene TRBV7-9 combines with J gene TRBJ1-4; perhaps TRBD1 as D (5 bases). The CDR3 spans 13 residues. Germline CDR1 and CDR2: SEHNR and FQNEAQ (reference sequence). V was cut by 4 bases and J by 8 bases, with 11 bases left in between. The CDR3 nucleotides read TGTGCCAGCAGCTCCCAAGGGGTCGAAAAACTGTTTTTT. This encodes CASSSQGVEKLFF.

This clone was picked up one time. This chain uses TRBV6-9 with TRBJ1-5; D unresolved. This CDR3 spans 14 amino acids. V lost 5 bases, J lost 0 bases, and 8 bases lay in between. Germline CDR1 reads MNHGY; CDR2 reads SVAAGI. Here the CDR3 reads CASSGERSNQPQHF. In DNA form, the CDR3 reads TGTGCCAGCAGTGGTGAGCGTAGCAATCAGCCCCAGCATTTT.

The rearrangement links TRBV19 to TRBJ2-2; D is possibly TRBD1 (5 bases). CDR1 and CDR2 (germline): LNHDA, SQIVND (reference sequence). V lost 3 bases, J lost 2 bases, and 7 bases lay in between. The CDR3 runs 14 residues. CDR3 in DNA: TGTGCCAGTAGTATCGACAGAAACACCGGGGAGCTGTTTTTT. Translating it yields CASSIDRNTGELFF. Together with reference TRBV19 and TRBJ2-2, the CDR3 gives the full variable domain: DGGITQSPKYLFRKEGQNVTLSCEQNLNHDAMYWYRQDPGQGLRLIYYSQIVNDFQKGDIAEGYSVSREKKESFPLTVTSAQKNPTAFYLCASSIDRNTGELFFGEGSRLTVL.

The V gene is TRBV18, the J gene TRBJ2-7, with a weak D call TRBD1 (5 bases). Trimming shortened V by 9 bases and J by 2 bases, and 11 bases separated the two germline ends. Germline V gene data show CDR1 as KGHSH and CDR2 as LQKENI. The CDR3 is 12 residues long. CDR3 DNA sequence: TGTGCCAGTCACGACAGAACCTACGAGCAGTACTTC. Translation: CASHDRTYEQYF.

This clone was seen once. This rearrangement joins TRBV29-1 to TRBJ1-3, with TRBD1 as a possible D gene (6 bases). Germline V CDR1 and CDR2: SQVTM, ANQGSEA. This CDR3 contains 16 residues. Deletions cut 5 bases from V and 0 bases from J, with 17 bases between. The CDR3 DNA reads as TGCAGCGTTTCCAAGGACAGAACCTTCTCTGGAAACACCATATATTTT. This sequence encodes CSVSKDRTFSGNTIYF.

This clone was detected only a few times. This sequence joins TRBV21-1 and TRBJ2-7; the table's D call TRBD1 went unverified against the DNA. TRBV21-1 is deemed a pseudogene. The CDR3 contains 16 residues. Written as DNA, the CDR3 is TGTGCCAGCAGCTTCAAGGACAGGGCAGCATCCTACGAGCAGTACTTC. Translation: CASSFKDRAASYEQYF.